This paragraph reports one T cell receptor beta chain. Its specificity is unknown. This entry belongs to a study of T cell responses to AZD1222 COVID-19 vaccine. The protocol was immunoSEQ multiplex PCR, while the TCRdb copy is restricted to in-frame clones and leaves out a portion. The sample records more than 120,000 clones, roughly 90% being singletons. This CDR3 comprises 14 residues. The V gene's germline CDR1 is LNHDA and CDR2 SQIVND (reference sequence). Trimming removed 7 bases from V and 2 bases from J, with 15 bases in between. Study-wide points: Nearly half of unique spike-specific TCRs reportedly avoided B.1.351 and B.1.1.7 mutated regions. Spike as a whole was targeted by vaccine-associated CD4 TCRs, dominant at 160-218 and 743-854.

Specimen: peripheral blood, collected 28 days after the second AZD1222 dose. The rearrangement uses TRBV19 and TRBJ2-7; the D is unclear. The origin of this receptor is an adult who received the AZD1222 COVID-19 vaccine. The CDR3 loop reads CASKSQTPPYEQYF. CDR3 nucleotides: TGTGCCAGTAAGTCCCAGACACCTCCCTACGAGCAGTACTTC.